The 21 T cell receptor beta chains below come from one sample, sequenced in a study of T-cell reconstitution after alpha-beta-depleted transplantation in children. For TCRbeta, the library was prepared with unique molecular identifiers. TCRdb itself ran the PCR reads through MiXCR, one entry per CDR3 protein. The sample records 45,000 to 55,000 distinct CDR3 sequences, about 9.3% being singletons. Here the sequenced sample was PBMCs, mostly from graft donor cells, taken 60 days after TCRalphabeta/CD19-depleted stem cell transplant. The source is a male patient aged 2 to 10 who had a stem cell transplant for chronic granulomatous disease, so the T cells may come from the graft donor.

At least ten counts were recorded for this clonotype. V is TRBV29-1 and J is TRBJ1-5; 8 bases are shared with TRBD1. Germline V gene data show CDR1 as SQVTM and CDR2 as ANQGSEA. Trimming took 4 bases from V and 4 from J; bases not matched to a gene: 0. CDR3 length: 12 residues. The CDR3 region has the DNA TGCAGCGTTGGACAGGGGAATCAGCCCCAGCATTTT. Its translation is CSVGQGNQPQHF. Using reference TRBV29-1 and TRBJ1-5 for the parts outside the CDR3, the full variable domain is SAVISQKPSRDICQRGTSLTIQCQVDSQVTMMFWYRQQPGQSLTLIATANQGSEATYESGFVIDKFPISRPNLTFSTLTVSNMSPEDSSIYLCSVGQGNQPQHFGDGTRLSIL.

This clonotype was observed a few times. V usage is TRBV11-2 and J usage is TRBJ1-2; unclear D gene. Trimming stripped 3 bases from V and 2 bases from J, with 10 bases between. Germline CDR1 SGHAT, CDR2 FQNNGV. CDR3 length: 14 residues. In nucleotides, the CDR3 is TGTGCCAGCAGCTTTTTACAACGAAACTATGGCTACACCTTC. This translates into CASSFLQRNYGYTF.

This clonotype appeared many times. The chain has TRBV7-9 and TRBJ2-1; D might be TRBD2 (6 bases). The ends were cut back, 5 bases at V and 7 bases at J, with 15 bases in the middle. Per germline, CDR1 SEHNR and CDR2 FQNEAQ (reference sequence). The CDR3 covers 14 residues. The CDR3 DNA reads as TGTGCCAGCAGCGCGCGGGATACATTAAATGAGCAGTTCTTC. This encodes CASSARDTLNEQFF.

This clonotype was counted ten times or more. The chain is built from TRBV27 and TRBJ2-5; no firm D call. From germline, CDR1 is MNHEY and CDR2 SMNVEV (reference sequence). The length of the CDR3 is 14 residues. V lost 5 bases to trimming and J lost 5 bases, with 15 bases between them. CDR3: CASSISEISETQYF. The CDR3, as DNA: TGTGCCAGCAGTATAAGTGAGATTTCGGAGACCCAGTACTTC.

This clonotype has more than one count but fewer than ten. V and J are TRBV11-2 and TRBJ2-7; TRBD2 matches at 9 bases. J was trimmed by 1 base and V by 1 base; bases with no gene match: 5. CDR3 length equals 16 residues. CDR1 and CDR2 (germline): SGHAT, FQNNGV. The CDR3 loop reads CASSLGVLAGSYEQYF. The CDR3 region has the DNA TGTGCCAGCAGCTTAGGTGTTCTAGCGGGGTCCTACGAGCAGTACTTC.

This clonotype was found many times. The rearrangement joins TRBV28 to TRBJ2-7; 8 bases match TRBD2. The V gene's germline CDR1 is MDHEN and CDR2 SYDVKM. V lost 3 bases to trimming and J lost 1 base; unmatched junction nucleotides: 2. The CDR3 totals 14 residues. The DNA for the CDR3 is TGTGCCAGCAGTTTCGGCGGGAGGTCCTACGAGCAGTACTTC. Protein: CASSFGGRSYEQYF.

This clonotype was picked up many times. V is TRBV12-3 or TRBV12-4 and J is TRBJ1-4; the match to TRBD1 covers 8 bases. This CDR3 region has 13 residues. J gave up 5 bases and V 6 bases, and 2 bases lay outside the gene matches. CDR3 residues: CASRGQGNEKLFF. DNA for the CDR3: TGTGCCAGCAGAGGACAGGGAAATGAAAAACTGTTTTTT.

This clonotype was detected ten times or more. J is TRBJ2-1 and V is TRBV7-7; 8 nucleotides line up with TRBD2. CDR1 SSHAT and CDR2 FNYEAQ come from the germline V gene (reference sequence). The trim removed 0 bases at V and 7 bases at J, leaving 2 bases unmatched. This CDR3 has 14 residues. In nucleotides, the CDR3 is TGTGCCAGCAGCTTAGCAGGGACTAGGAATGAGCAGTTCTTC. This codes for CASSLAGTRNEQFF. Complete variable domain (other parts from reference TRBV7-7 and TRBJ2-1): GAGVSQSPRYKVTKRGQDVTLRCDPISSHATLYWYQQALGQGPEFLTYFNYEAQPDKSGLPSDRFSAERPEGSISTLTIQRTEQRDSAMYRCASSLAGTRNEQFFGPGTRLTVL.

By frequency in the sample, this clonotype is medium-sized (0.01 to 0.1%). The chain has TRBV9 and TRBJ2-3; 10 nucleotides match TRBD2. V dropped 3 bases and J dropped 0; count of bases not matched to a gene: 10. This CDR3 is 18 amino acids long. Germline V CDR1 and CDR2: SGDLS, YYNGEE. The CDR3 bases are TGTGCCAGCAGCGGGGTTAGCGGGAGGAGTCCTAGCACAGATACGCAGTATTTT. Its translation is CASSGVSGRSPSTDTQYF.

The table lists this clonotype with a few counts. V gene TRBV2 combines with J gene TRBJ2-1, with TRBD1 identical over 8 bases. Per germline, CDR1 SNHLY and CDR2 FYNNEI. This CDR3 is 16 amino acids long. J gave up 1 base and V 6 bases, and 8 bases lay outside the gene matches. The CDR3 loop reads CASSLFDRGSYNEQFF. As DNA, the CDR3 is TGTGCCAGCAGCCTTTTTGACAGGGGTTCCTACAATGAGCAGTTCTTC. The whole variable domain, remainder taken from reference TRBV2 and TRBJ2-1, is EPEVTQTPSHQVTQMGQEVILRCVPISNHLYFYWYRQILGQKVEFLVSFYNNEISEKSEIFDDQFSVERPDGSNFTLKIRSTKLEDSAMYFCASSLFDRGSYNEQFFGPGTRLTVL.

This clonotype was observed a few times. The genes are TRBV28 and TRBJ1-4; D not certain. This CDR3 spans 16 amino acids. Per germline, CDR1 MDHEN and CDR2 SYDVKM. V was clipped by 3 bases and J by 7 bases, with 18 bases between them. This CDR3 reads CASSFWAGNRREKLFF. The CDR3 DNA is TGTGCCAGCAGTTTTTGGGCAGGTAATCGTCGTGAAAAACTGTTTTTT.

V gene TRBV5-1 combines with J gene TRBJ2-3, with 8 bases matching TRBD2. CDR3 length equals 15 residues. Trimming at V came to 2 bases and at J to 6 bases, leaving 8 bases not matched to a gene. Germline V lookup: CDR1 SGHRS, CDR2 YFSETQ. The CDR3 spells CASSLGSGRGDTQYF. The CDR3, as DNA: TGCGCCAGCAGCTTAGGCAGCGGGAGAGGGGATACGCAGTATTTT.

This clonotype was recorded a few times. The V and J genes are TRBV27 and TRBJ2-5, with a weak D call TRBD2 (5 bases). Germline V gene sequence: CDR1 MNHEY, CDR2 SMNVEV (reference sequence). This CDR3 comprises 15 residues. V lost 0 bases and J 1 base, leaving 9 bases between the germline ends. The DNA for the CDR3 is TGTGCCAGCAGTTTATCGGAGGACGGCCAAGAGACCCAGTACTTC. Amino acid sequence: CASSLSEDGQETQYF.

This clonotype was seen many times. The rearrangement joins TRBV18 to TRBJ2-1; D is possibly TRBD2 (5 bases). Trimming cost V 2 bases and J 6 bases, with 8 bases left between them. Germline CDR1 and CDR2: KGHSH and LQKENI. CDR3 size: 13 residues. The CDR3 bases are TGTGCCAGCTCACCAGACCTAGCCAATGAGCAGTTCTTC. Protein: CASSPDLANEQFF.

The table lists this clonotype with many counts. The gene calls are TRBV5-1 and TRBJ1-6; D unresolved. The germline V gene has CDR1 SGHRS and CDR2 YFSETQ. The CDR3 runs 14 residues. The V and J ends lost 1 base and 5 bases respectively, with 7 bases between them. Written as DNA, the CDR3 is TGCGCCAGCAGCTTGACAAGCAATAATTCACCCCTCCACTTT. Its protein is CASSLTSNNSPLHF.

This clonotype was recorded many times. The V call is TRBV27, the J call TRBJ2-7, with TRBD1 as a possible D gene (7 bases). Trimming took 4 bases from V and 3 from J, leaving 13 bases between them. CDR3 length: 14 residues. Per the germline V gene, CDR1 is MNHEY and CDR2 is SMNVEV (reference sequence). The CDR3 loop reads CASSSGAGGYEQYF. In nucleotides, the CDR3 is TGTGCCAGCAGTTCGGGGGCAGGGGGCTACGAGCAGTACTTC.

This clonotype came up many times. V usage is TRBV5-1 and J usage is TRBJ2-6; a weak D match, TRBD2 (6 bases). Germline V CDR1 and CDR2: SGHRS, YFSETQ. Trimming took 0 bases from V and 0 from J, leaving 19 bases between them. This CDR3 contains 20 residues. CDR3 DNA sequence: TGCGCCAGCAGCTTGGTTGGAATGGGGGGATCTGGCTCTGGGGCCAACGTCCTGACTTTC. Residues: CASSLVGMGGSGSGANVLTF.

In its sample, this clonotype was seen a few times. The chain recombines TRBV7-9 with TRBJ2-2; D is perhaps TRBD2 (5 bases). Trimming took 7 bases from V and 1 from J, leaving 10 bases between them. The CDR3 runs to 14 residues. Germline V gene data show CDR1 as SEHNR and CDR2 as FQNEAQ (reference sequence). CDR3 coding DNA: TGTGCCAGCACGGGATTTCTGAACACCGGGGAGCTGTTTTTT. As protein: CASTGFLNTGELFF.

The V and J genes are TRBV19 and TRBJ2-3, with 12 positions matching TRBD2. V lost 5 bases to trimming and J lost 3 bases; unmatched junction nucleotides: 9. Germline V gene sequence: CDR1 LNHDA, CDR2 SQIVND (reference sequence). The CDR3 extends over 17 amino acids. CDR3 nucleotide sequence: TGTGCCAGTAGTGCCCTTCGGACTAGCGGGGTTACAGATACGCAGTATTTT. It specifies CASSALRTSGVTDTQYF.

This clonotype was seen ten or more times. The chain links TRBV27 to TRBJ1-2, with no clear D. Germline loops: CDR1 MNHEY, CDR2 SMNVEV (reference sequence). The CDR3 covers 13 residues. V was pared by 4 bases and J by 3 bases, with 9 bases between. CDR3 amino acids: CASSYGRDYGYTF. CDR3 coding DNA: TGTGCCAGCAGTTACGGGCGGGACTATGGCTACACCTTC.

This clonotype was observed at least ten times. The V call is TRBV7-2, the J call TRBJ1-1, with D possibly being TRBD1 (6 bases). From germline, CDR1 is SGHTA and CDR2 FQGNSA. The CDR3 loop spans 14 amino acids. V was cut by 5 bases and J by 1 base, with 11 bases left in between. CDR3 residues: CASSNRVGNTEAFF. DNA for the CDR3: TGTGCCAGCAGCAACAGGGTTGGGAACACTGAAGCTTTCTTT.